The clone carrying this T cell receptor beta chain was picked up a small number of times. This entry belongs to a study of T-cell memory formation after mild COVID-19. At the level of the study: Clusters of TCRs were largely donor specific.

TCR alpha and TCR beta cDNA libraries carrying sample barcodes and UMIs came from 5'RACE with constant-segment primers. TCRdb redid the calling of the 5' RACE reads with MiXCR, one entry per CDR3 protein. This sample has around 200,000 distinct CDR3 sequences, with roughly a fifth found just once. V trimming: 6 bases; J trimming: 1 base; junction bases outside the gene matches: 5. In germline, CDR1 is SNHLY, CDR2 FYNNEI. The CDR3 totals 14 residues. The chain combines TRBV2 with TRBJ1-1; 7 positions agree with TRBD1. This TCR was recovered from an adult woman who had mild COVID-19 (a few samples of this study predate the infection). Cell type and time point are not known. The sequencing input was PBMCs or a T cell subset sorted from them (not recorded which). CDR3 amino acids: CASRKRGPNTEAFF. In nucleotides, the CDR3 is TGTGCCAGCAGAAAGAGGGGGCCGAACACTGAAGCTTTCTTT.